The 9 T cell receptor beta chains reported below all come from one sample, sequenced in a study of T cell responses to AZD1222 COVID-19 vaccine. Here immunoSEQ multiplex PCR was the method, and the copy in TCRdb shows in-frame clones only, minus some. The data contain around 160,000 clones, approximately 90% of them singletons. Source: peripheral blood, taken on day 0 of AZD1222 vaccination. These receptors were collected from an adult in good health.

This rearrangement joins TRBV7-2 to TRBJ2-3; TRBD2 matches at 10 bases. The CDR3 runs 18 residues. Germline CDR1 SGHTA, CDR2 FQGNSA. V lost 0 bases, J lost 0 bases, and 6 bases stayed unmatched. The CDR3: CASSLAGSGGASTDTQYF. For the CDR3, the DNA is TGTGCCAGCAGCTTAGCTGGGAGCGGGGGGGCTAGCACAGATACGCAGTATTTT.

V and J are TRBV6-2 or TRBV6-3 and TRBJ1-2; no definite D call. The length of the CDR3 is 12 residues. Germline V CDR1 and CDR2: MNHEY, SVGEGT. V lost 5 bases to trimming and J lost 4 bases, with 8 bases between them. CDR3: CASSLLGYGYTF. The CDR3 DNA follows: TGTGCCAGCAGTCTCTTGGGCTATGGCTACACCTTC.

The chain joins TRBV3-1 (or the pseudogene TRBV3-2) to TRBJ2-7; TRBD2 might be the D (7 bases). Germline lookup yields CDR1 LGHDT and CDR2 YNNKEL (reference sequence). The CDR3 is made up of 16 amino acids. V was shortened by 8 bases and J by 4 bases, with 24 bases between the two germline ends. DNA of the CDR3: TGTGCCAGCTCCCCTCGCGGGGCGGGGGCCTGGTACGAGCAGTACTTC. Residues: CASSPRGAGAWYEQYF.

The J gene is TRBJ2-7, the V gene TRBV6-5; TRBD1 aligns across 7 bases. CDR3 length: 15 residues. Unmatched junction bases numbered 6, after V lost 2 bases and J lost 2 bases. Germline lookup yields CDR1 MNHEY and CDR2 SVGAGI. The CDR3 region has the DNA TGTGCCAGCAGTTACGACAGGGCTACCACCTACGAGCAGTACTTC. This codes for CASSYDRATTYEQYF.

V and J are TRBV9 and TRBJ2-2, with D perhaps matching TRBD2 (5 bases). The CDR3 runs 15 residues. Trimming pared 0 bases from V and 6 bases from J, leaving 12 bases between. CDR1 and CDR2 (germline): SGDLS, YYNGEE. CDR3 nucleotide sequence: TGTGCCAGCAGCGTAGAGCTGGGGAGACCCGGGGAGCTGTTTTTT. This codes for CASSVELGRPGELFF.

This chain joins TRBV3-1 (or the pseudogene TRBV3-2) and TRBJ1-4; D remains ambiguous. The length of the CDR3 is 14 residues. The V gene's germline CDR1 is LGHDT and CDR2 YNNKEL (reference sequence). Between the trimmed V and J ends, which lost 4 bases and 5 bases, there was a span of 11 bases. The CDR3 region is CASSRLDRNEKLFF. CDR3 nucleotide sequence: TGTGCCAGCAGCCGGCTAGACCGAAATGAAAAACTGTTTTTT.

The rearrangement links TRBV4-2 to TRBJ1-6; 7 positions agree with TRBD1. This CDR3 has 16 amino acids. CDR1 and CDR2 from the germline V gene are LGHNA and YNFKEQ. The V segment lost 0 bases and the J segment 9 bases; nucleotides outside the gene matches: 8. Here the CDR3 DNA reads TGTGCCAGCAGCCAAGAAGAGAGGGGGCTTGGTTCACCCCTCCACTTT. It specifies CASSQEERGLGSPLHF.

The genes are TRBV7-2 and TRBJ1-3; weak D call: TRBD1 (6 bases). CDR1 is SGHTA and CDR2 is FQGNSA in the germline V gene. This CDR3 is built from 16 residues. Trimming shortened V by 5 bases and J by 1 base, and 15 bases separated the two germline ends. The CDR3 DNA follows: TGTGCCAGCAGCGGCCGACGGGGGGCATCTGGAAACACCATATATTTT. It specifies CASSGRRGASGNTIYF.

This rearrangement joins TRBV6-2 or TRBV6-3 to TRBJ1-2; D remains ambiguous. CDR3 size: 12 residues. Germline CDR1 is MNHEY and CDR2 is SVGEGT. V was trimmed by 4 bases and J by 4 bases, leaving 7 bases between them. For the CDR3, the DNA is TGTGCCAGCAGTTCTGGTGTCTATGGCTACACCTTC. This gives the protein CASSSGVYGYTF.